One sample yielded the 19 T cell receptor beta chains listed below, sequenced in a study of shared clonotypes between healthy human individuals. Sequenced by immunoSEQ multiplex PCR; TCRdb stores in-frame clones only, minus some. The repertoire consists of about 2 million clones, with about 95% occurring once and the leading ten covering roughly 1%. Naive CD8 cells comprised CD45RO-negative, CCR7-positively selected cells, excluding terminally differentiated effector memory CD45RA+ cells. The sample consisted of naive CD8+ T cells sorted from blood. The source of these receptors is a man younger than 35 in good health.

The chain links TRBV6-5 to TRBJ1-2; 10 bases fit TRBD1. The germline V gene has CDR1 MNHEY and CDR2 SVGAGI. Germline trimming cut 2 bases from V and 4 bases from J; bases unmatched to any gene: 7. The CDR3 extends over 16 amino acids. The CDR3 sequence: CASSYVGTGAIYGYTF. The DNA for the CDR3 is TGTGCCAGCAGTTACGTCGGGACAGGGGCCATCTATGGCTACACCTTC.

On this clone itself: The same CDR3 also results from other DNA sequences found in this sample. CDR3 residues: CASSLLTDTGELFF. The CDR3 region has the DNA TGTGCCAGCAGTTTATTGACTGACACCGGGGAGCTGTTTTTT. V gene TRBV27 combines with J gene TRBJ2-2, with D hard to call. The ends were cut back, 1 base at V and 3 bases at J, with 6 bases in the middle. This CDR3 contains 14 residues. CDR1 and CDR2 (germline): MNHEY, SMNVEV (reference sequence).

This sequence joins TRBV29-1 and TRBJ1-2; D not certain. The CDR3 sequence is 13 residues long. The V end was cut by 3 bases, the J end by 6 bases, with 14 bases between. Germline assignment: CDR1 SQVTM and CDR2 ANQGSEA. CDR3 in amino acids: CSVDSPRGNGYTF. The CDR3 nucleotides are TGCAGCGTTGACTCACCGCGAGGGAATGGCTACACCTTC.

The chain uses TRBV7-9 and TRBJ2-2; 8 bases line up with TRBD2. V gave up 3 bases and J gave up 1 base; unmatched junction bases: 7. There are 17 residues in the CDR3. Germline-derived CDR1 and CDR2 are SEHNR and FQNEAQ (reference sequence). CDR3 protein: CASSLSWREENTGELFF. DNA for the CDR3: TGTGCCAGCAGCTTGTCGTGGCGGGAGGAGAACACCGGGGAGCTGTTTTTT.

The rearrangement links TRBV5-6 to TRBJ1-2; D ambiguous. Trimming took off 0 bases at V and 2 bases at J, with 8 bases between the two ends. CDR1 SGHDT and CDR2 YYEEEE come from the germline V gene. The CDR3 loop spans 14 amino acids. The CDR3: CASSLDTFNYGYTF. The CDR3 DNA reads TGTGCCAGCAGCTTGGATACCTTCAACTATGGCTACACCTTC. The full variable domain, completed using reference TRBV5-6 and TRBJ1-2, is DAGVTQSPTHLIKTRGQQVTLRCSPKSGHDTVSWYQQALGQGPQFIFQYYEEEERQRGNFPDRFSGHQFPNYSSELNVNALLLGDSALYLCASSLDTFNYGYTFGSGTRLTVV.

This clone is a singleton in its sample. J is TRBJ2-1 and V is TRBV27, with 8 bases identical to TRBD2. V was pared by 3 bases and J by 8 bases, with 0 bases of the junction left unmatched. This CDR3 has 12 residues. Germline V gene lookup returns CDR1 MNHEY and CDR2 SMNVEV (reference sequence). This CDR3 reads CASSLTSDEQFF. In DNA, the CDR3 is TGTGCCAGCAGTTTGACTAGCGATGAGCAGTTCTTC.

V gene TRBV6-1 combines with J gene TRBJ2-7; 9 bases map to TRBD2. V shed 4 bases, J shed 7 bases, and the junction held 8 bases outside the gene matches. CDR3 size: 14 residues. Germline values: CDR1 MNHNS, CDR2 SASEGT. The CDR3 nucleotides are TGTGCCAGCAGTGTCCTAGCGGGGCCCAGGGAGCAGTACTTC. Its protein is CASSVLAGPREQYF.

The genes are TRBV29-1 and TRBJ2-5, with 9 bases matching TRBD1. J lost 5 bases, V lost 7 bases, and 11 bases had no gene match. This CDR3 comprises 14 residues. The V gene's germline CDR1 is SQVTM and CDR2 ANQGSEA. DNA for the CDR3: TGCAGCGCATCTATAGGGACAGGGAGGGAGACCCAGTACTTC. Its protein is CSASIGTGRETQYF.

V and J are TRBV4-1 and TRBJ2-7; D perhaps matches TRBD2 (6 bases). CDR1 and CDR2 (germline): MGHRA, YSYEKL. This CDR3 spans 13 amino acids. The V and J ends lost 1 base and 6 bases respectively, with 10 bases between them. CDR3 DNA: TGCGCCAGCAGCCAAGTAGGAGGGTCCGAGCAGTACTTC. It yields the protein CASSQVGGSEQYF.

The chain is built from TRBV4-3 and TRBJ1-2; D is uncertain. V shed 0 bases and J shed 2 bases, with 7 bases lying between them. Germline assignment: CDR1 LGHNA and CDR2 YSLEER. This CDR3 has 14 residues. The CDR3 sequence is CASSQEVINYGYTF. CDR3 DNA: TGCGCCAGCAGCCAAGAGGTCATAAACTATGGCTACACCTTC.

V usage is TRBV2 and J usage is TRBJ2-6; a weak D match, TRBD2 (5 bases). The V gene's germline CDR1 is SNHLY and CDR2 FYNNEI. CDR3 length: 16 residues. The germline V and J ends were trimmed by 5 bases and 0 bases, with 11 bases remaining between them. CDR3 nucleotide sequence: TGTGCCAGCAGTCACGACGGGGACTCTGGGGCCAACGTCCTGACTTTC. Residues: CASSHDGDSGANVLTF.

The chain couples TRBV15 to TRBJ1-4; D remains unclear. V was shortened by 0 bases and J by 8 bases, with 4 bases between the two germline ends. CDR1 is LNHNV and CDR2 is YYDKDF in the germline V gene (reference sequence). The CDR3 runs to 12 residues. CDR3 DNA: TGTGCCACCAGCAGAGATACAGAAAAACTGTTTTTT. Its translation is CATSRDTEKLFF.

CDR3 coding DNA: TGTGCCTGGAGTTCCCGGGAGGGCGATAGCAATCAGCCCCAGCATTTT. Its protein product is CAWSSREGDSNQPQHF. This rearrangement joins TRBV30 to TRBJ1-5; D unclear. CDR3 length equals 16 residues. CDR1 is GTSNPN and CDR2 is SVGIG in the germline V gene (reference sequence). V dropped 2 bases and J dropped 0 bases, with 14 bases sitting between them.

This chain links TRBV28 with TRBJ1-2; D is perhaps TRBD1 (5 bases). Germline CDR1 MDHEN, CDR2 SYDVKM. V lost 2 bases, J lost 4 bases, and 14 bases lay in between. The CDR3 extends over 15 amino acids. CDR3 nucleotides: TGTGCCAGCAGTTTAAACGCAGGGCATGGCTATGGCTACACCTTC. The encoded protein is CASSLNAGHGYGYTF.

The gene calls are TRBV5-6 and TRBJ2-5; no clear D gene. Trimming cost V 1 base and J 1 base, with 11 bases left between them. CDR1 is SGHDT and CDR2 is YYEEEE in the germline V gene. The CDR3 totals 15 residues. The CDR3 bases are TGTGCCAGCAGCTTGCCCCCGAGTGGCCAAGAGACCCAGTACTTC. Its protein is CASSLPPSGQETQYF.

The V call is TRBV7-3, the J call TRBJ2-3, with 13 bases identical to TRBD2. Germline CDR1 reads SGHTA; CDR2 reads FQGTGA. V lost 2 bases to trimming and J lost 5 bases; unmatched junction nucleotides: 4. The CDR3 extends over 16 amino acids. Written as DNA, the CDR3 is TGTGCCAGCAGCTTAGTACTAGCGGGGGGGATAGATACGCAGTATTTT. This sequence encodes CASSLVLAGGIDTQYF.

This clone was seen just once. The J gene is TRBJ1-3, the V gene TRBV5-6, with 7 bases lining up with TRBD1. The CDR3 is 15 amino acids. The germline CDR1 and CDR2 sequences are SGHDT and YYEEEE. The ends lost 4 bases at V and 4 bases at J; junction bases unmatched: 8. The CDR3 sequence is CASSVYRGSGNTIYF. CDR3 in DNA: TGTGCCAGCAGCGTATACAGGGGCTCGGGAAACACCATATATTTT. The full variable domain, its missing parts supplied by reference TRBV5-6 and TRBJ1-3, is DAGVTQSPTHLIKTRGQQVTLRCSPKSGHDTVSWYQQALGQGPQFIFQYYEEEERQRGNFPDRFSGHQFPNYSSELNVNALLLGDSALYLCASSVYRGSGNTIYFGEGSWLTVV.

The CDR3 region has the DNA TGTGCCAGCAGTCCCCTGGGGTTCCACGAGCAGTACTTC. Translation gives CASSPLGFHEQYF. The gene calls are TRBV28 and TRBJ2-7; D not certain. This CDR3 contains 13 residues. V was trimmed by 5 bases and J by 5 bases, leaving 13 bases between them. Germline lookup yields CDR1 MDHEN and CDR2 SYDVKM. The full variable domain, in which reference TRBV28 and TRBJ2-7 provide the parts outside the CDR3, is DVKVTQSSRYLVKRTGEKVFLECVQDMDHENMFWYRQDPGLGLRLIYFSYDVKMKEKGDIPEGYSVSREKKERFSLILESASTNQTSMYLCASSPLGFHEQYFGPGTRLTVT.

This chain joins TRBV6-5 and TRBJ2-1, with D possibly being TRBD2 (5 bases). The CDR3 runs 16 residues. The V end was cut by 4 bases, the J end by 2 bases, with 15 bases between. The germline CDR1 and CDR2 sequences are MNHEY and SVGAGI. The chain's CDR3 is CASSSRDGPTYNEQFF. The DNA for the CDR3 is TGTGCCAGCAGTTCCCGGGATGGACCTACCTACAATGAGCAGTTCTTC.